The T cell receptor (beta chain) described here comes from a study of memory CD4+ T cells and cytomegalovirus serostatus (dated by TCRdb to about 2019). Regarding the complete study: The cohort comprised 33 healthy Belgian adults, 9 CMV seropositive and some 24 CMV seronegative. To replicate a published TCR-based CMV serostatus classifier, the study sequenced CD4+ memory TCRbeta repertoires from a Belgian cohort whose cytomegalovirus serostatus was known. Summary of the overall study and its limitations: Only CD4+CD45RO+ memory cells were sequenced, in contrast to the original study, which included naive and memory CD4+ and CD8+ populations. For predicting CMV serostatus, the median bootstrapped AUC was roughly 0.95 using the original framework and about 0.89 using a US-trained random forest. The results were interpreted as suggesting that the CMV-associated TCR signature is mostly present in the CD4+ memory repertoire. A median bootstrapped AUC of approximately 0.95 with a 95% CI of 0.76-1.00 was achieved on the Belgian cohort by the original-framework classifier. Among the roughly 160 previously reported CMV-associated TCRbeta sequences, over 65 showed up in the CD4+ memory repertoires, with each one found in between one and five individuals.

A distance of 25 bases separates the germline ends of V and J, which lose 10 bases and 4 bases respectively. From the cysteine up to the phenylalanine, the CDR3 has a length of 16 residues. Only the CDR3 part of the read is kept: 48 bases, read in frame from the first base. For CDR1 and CDR2, the germline V gene (reference sequence) lists MNHNY and SVGAGI. In regard to this clone: This clone's antigen is unknown. Base qualities were left out, and no much larger clone turns up one base away.

A FACSAria II was used to sort memory CD4+ T cells, defined as single viable CD3+CD4+CD8-CD45RO+ cells. To determine CMV serostatus, a Roche Elecsys assay was used that detects serum IgG against CMV pp150, pp28, p38 and p52. After the samples were thawed, total CD4+ T cells were enriched through positive selection using CD4 magnetic microbeads. The samples came from a separate study whose specific focus was interrogating the CD4+ T cell memory repertoire. Peripheral blood mononuclear cells were isolated and cryopreserved according to standard operating procedures, and serum was stored at -80 degrees C. The staining used CD3-PerCP (BW264/56), CD4-APC (RPA-T4), CD45RO-PE (UCHT1) and CD8-Pacific Orange (3B5) antibodies, and Sytox blue was used to exclude non-viable cells. The Quick-DNA Microprep Kit was used to extract genomic DNA from the sorted cells. Amplification of TCRbeta DNA was done with the immunoSEQ hsTCRbeta kit, following the protocol from the manufacturer. TCRbeta libraries were sequenced on an Illumina MiSeq instrument. The authors processed their data as follows. Removing out-of-frame sequences left 2,204,828 distinct TCRbeta sequences, an average of approximately 61,000 per individual. Each individual was scored by the count of 164 previously reported CMV-associated TCRbeta sequences and the total productive distinct TCRbeta count. A beta-binomial model was reimplemented in Python, and random forests from scikit-learn, run with default parameters, were trained on data from the US cohort. Classifier performance on the Belgian cohort was summarized as median AUC with percentile confidence intervals over 10,000 bootstrap iterations. The clones in this table, taken by TCRdb from immuneACCESS, are in-frame only. Not every clone is retained; where verified, under half of the shortfall comes from an unresolved V gene, and the cause of the rest is unknown. V, J and clone size are those of that table, while D and trimming were read from the DNA. The sample includes 60,000 to 70,000 clones, with around 81% observed a single time. The biggest ten clones account for 0.5% to 0.55% of the sample.

Recombination connected TRBV6-6 to TRBJ1-1; a tentative D match to TRBD1 spans 5 bases. Material: memory CD4+ T cells from blood. The receptor was isolated from an adult in good health and CMV-seronegative. Some clones in this sample may be carry-over from other donors' samples. The CDR3 reads as follows: CATGDRSGARGTEAFF. The nucleotides are TGTGCCACCGGCGACAGATCTGGGGCCAGAGGCACTGAAGCTTTCTTT.